This T cell receptor beta chain is drawn from a study of T cell responses to AZD1222 COVID-19 vaccine. Study-level results: Just a handful of AZD1222 recipients tested seropositive at baseline.

Sequencing used immunoSEQ multiplex PCR; TCRdb keeps in-frame clones, though not all of them. Of approximately 100,000 clones in the sample, about 89% were seen once. There are 15 residues in the CDR3. The J segment lost 4 bases and the V segment lost 5 bases, leaving 6 bases of the junction unmatched. Germline V CDR1 and CDR2: SEHNR, FQNEAQ (reference sequence). Concerning this clone itself: Antigen: not known.

The source material was peripheral blood, sampled on day 0 of AZD1222 vaccination. The V call is TRBV7-9, the J call TRBJ2-7; 12 bases fit TRBD1. The clonotype was recovered from an adult in good health. The CDR3 sequence: CASSRPGQGAYEQYF. The DNA of the CDR3 is TGTGCCAGCAGCCGACCGGGACAGGGGGCGTACGAGCAGTACTTC. Complete variable domain (other parts from reference TRBV7-9 and TRBJ2-7): DTGVSQNPRHKITKRGQNVTFRCDPISEHNRLYWYRQTLGQGPEFLTYFQNEAQLEKSRLLSDRFSAERPKGSFSTLEIQRTEQGDSAMYLCASSRPGQGAYEQYFGPGTRLTVT.